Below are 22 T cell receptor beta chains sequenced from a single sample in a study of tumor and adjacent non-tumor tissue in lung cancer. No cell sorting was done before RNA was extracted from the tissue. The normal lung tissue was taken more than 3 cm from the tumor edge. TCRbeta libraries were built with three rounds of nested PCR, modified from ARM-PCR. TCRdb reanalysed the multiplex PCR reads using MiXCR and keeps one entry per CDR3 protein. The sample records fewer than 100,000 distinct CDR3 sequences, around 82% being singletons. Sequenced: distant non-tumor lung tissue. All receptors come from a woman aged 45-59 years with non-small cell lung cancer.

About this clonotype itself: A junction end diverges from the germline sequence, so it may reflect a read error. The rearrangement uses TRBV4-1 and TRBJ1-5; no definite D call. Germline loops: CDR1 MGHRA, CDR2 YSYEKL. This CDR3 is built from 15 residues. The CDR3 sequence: CVSSQVTESNQPQHF. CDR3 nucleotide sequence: TGCGTCAGCAGCCAAGTAACCGAATCCAATCAGCCCCAGCATTTT.

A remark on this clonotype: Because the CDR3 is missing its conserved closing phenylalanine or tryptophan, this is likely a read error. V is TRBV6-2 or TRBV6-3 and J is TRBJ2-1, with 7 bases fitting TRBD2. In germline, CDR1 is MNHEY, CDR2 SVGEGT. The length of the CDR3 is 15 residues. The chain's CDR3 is CVSSPGLAGVNEQFL. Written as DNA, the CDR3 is TGTGTCAGCAGCCCCGGATTAGCGGGTGTAAATGAGCAGTTCCTC.

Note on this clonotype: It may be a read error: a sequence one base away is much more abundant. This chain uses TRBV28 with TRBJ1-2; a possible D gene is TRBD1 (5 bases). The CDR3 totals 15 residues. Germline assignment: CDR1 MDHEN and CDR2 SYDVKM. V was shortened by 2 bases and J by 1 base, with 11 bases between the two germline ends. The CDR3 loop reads CASSLGTPINYGYTF. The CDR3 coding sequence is TGTGCCAGCAGTTTAGGGACCCCGATTAACTATGGCTACACCTTC.

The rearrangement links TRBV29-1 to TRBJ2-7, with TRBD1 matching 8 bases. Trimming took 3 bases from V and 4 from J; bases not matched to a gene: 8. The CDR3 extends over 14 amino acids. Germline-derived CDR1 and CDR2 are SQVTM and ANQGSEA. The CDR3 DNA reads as TGCAGCGTTGAGAGGGCAGGGGGCCCTTACGAGCAGTACTTC. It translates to CSVERAGGPYEQYF.

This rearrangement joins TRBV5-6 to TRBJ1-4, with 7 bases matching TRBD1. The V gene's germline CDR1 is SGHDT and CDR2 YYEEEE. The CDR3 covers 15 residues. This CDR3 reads CTNSTIQGPNEKLFF. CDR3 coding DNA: TGTACCAACAGCACCATACAGGGGCCGAATGAAAAACTGTTTTTT. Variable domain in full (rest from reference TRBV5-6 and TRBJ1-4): DAGVTQSPTHLIKTRGQQVTLRCSPKSGHDTVSWYQQALGQGPQFIFQYYEEEERQRGNFPDRFSGHQFPNYSSELNVNALLLGDSALYLCTNSTIQGPNEKLFFGSGTQLSVL.

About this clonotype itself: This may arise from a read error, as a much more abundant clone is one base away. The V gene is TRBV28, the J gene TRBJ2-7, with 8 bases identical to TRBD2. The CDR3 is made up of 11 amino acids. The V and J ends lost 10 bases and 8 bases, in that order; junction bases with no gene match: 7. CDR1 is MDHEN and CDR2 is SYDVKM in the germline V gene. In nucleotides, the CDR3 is TGTGCCACCCATCGGGGGGGCAAGCAGTACTTC. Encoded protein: CATHRGGKQYF.

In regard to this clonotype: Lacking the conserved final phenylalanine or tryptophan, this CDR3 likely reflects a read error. Written as DNA, the CDR3 is TGTGCCAGCAGGTTCTCCATTTTTTACAGAGCCTACGAGCAGTACCTC. This translates into CASRFSIFYRAYEQYL. The rearrangement joins TRBV5-5 to TRBJ2-7, with no clear D. The V end lost 5 bases, the J end lost 2 bases, and 20 bases lay between the germline ends. Germline assignment: CDR1 SGHKS and CDR2 YYEKEE (reference sequence). This CDR3 comprises 16 residues.

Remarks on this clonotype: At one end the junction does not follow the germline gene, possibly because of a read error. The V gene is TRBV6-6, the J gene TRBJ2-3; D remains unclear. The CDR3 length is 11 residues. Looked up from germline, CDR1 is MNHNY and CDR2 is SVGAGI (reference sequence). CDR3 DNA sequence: TGTGTCAGCGAGGCTGGAGATAGGCAGTGTTTT. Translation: CVSEAGDRQCF.

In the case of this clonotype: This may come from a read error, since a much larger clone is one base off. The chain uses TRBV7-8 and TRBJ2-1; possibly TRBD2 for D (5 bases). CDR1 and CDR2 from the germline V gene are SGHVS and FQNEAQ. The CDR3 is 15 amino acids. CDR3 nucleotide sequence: TGTGCCAGCAGCTTACTGGCTAGCAATTACAATGAGCAGTCCTTC. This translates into CASSLLASNYNEQSF.

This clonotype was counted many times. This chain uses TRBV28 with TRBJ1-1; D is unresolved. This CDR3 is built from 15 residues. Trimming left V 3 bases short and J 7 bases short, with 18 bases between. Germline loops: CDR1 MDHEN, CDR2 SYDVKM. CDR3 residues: CASSFVFGQQFEAFF. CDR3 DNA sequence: TGTGCCAGCAGTTTCGTATTTGGCCAGCAGTTTGAAGCTTTCTTT. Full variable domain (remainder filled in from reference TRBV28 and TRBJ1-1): DVKVTQSSRYLVKRTGEKVFLECVQDMDHENMFWYRQDPGLGLRLIYFSYDVKMKEKGDIPEGYSVSREKKERFSLILESASTNQTSMYLCASSFVFGQQFEAFFGQGTRLTVV.

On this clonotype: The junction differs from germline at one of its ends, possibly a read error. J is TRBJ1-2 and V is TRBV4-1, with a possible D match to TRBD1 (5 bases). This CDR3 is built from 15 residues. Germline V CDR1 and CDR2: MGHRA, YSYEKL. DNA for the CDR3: TGCGCCAACAGCCAAGATTGGGAGGGGCGTATAGGCTATACCTTC. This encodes CANSQDWEGRIGYTF.

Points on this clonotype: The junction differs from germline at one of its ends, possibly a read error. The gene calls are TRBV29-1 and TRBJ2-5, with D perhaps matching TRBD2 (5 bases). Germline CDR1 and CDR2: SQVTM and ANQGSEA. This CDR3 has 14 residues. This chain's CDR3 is CSVTSGGLQETQYF. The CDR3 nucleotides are TGTAGTGTAACCAGTGGTGGACTGCAAGAGACCCAGTACTTC.

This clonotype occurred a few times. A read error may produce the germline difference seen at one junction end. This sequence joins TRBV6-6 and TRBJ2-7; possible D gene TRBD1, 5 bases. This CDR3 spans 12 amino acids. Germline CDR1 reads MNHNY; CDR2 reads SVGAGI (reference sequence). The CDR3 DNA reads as TGTGCCAGCAGTTATCAGCAGGGCCCCCCGATCTTC. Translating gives CASSYQQGPPIF.

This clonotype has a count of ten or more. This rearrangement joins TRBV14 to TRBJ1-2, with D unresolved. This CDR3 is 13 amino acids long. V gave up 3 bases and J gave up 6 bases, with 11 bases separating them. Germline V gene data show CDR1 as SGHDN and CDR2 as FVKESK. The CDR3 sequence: CASSQRTADGYTF. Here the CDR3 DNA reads TGTGCCAGCAGCCAGCGGACGGCGGATGGCTACACCTTC.

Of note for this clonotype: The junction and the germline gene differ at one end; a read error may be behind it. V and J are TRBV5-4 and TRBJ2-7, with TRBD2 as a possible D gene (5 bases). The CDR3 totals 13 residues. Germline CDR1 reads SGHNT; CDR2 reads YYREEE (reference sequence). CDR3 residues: CARSYGIAYEQYF. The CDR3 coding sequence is TGTGCCAGAAGCTACGGGATAGCCTACGAGCAGTACTTC.

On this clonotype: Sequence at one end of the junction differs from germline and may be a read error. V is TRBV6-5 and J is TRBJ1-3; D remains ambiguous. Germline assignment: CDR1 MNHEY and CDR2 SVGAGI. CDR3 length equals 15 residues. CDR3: CASSCYGSSGNTIHF. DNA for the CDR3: TGTGCCAGCAGTTGCTATGGGAGCTCTGGAAACACCATACATTTT.

CDR3 protein: CASSETDGTVIQYF. DNA of the CDR3: TGTGCCAGCAGTGAAACCGACGGGACAGTCATTCAGTACTTC. This chain connects TRBV6-1 to TRBJ2-4; 7 bases are shared with TRBD1. The junction had 7 bases not matched to a gene; V was cut back by 2 bases and J by 9 bases. This CDR3 is built from 14 residues. Per germline, CDR1 MNHNS and CDR2 SASEGT.

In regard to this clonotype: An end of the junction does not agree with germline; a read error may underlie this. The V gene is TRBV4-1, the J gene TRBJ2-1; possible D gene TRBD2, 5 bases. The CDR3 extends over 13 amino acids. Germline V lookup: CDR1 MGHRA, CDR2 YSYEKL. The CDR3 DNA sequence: TGCGCCAGCATCCAAGCGGTACACGCTGAGCAGTTCTTC. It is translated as CASIQAVHAEQFF.

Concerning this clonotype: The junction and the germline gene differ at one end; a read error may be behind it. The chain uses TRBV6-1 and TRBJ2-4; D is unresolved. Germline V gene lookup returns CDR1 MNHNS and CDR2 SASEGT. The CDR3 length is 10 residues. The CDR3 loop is CASSEEIQYF. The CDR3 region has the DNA TGTGCTAGCAGTGAAGAGATTCAGTACTTC.

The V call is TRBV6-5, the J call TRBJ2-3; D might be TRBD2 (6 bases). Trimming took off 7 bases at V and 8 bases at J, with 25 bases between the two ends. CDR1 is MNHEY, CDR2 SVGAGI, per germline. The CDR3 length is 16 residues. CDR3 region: CASNPPRPGAAVTQYF. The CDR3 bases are TGTGCCAGCAATCCCCCGCGGCCGGGAGCGGCAGTTACGCAGTATTTT.

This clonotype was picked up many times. Here the CDR3 DNA reads TGTGCCAGCAGTTTAGCGGGGTCTAATGAAAAACTGTTTTTT. Translation: CASSLAGSNEKLFF. The chain carries TRBV12-3 or TRBV12-4 and TRBJ1-4; D is unresolved. This CDR3 has 14 amino acids. V lost 0 bases and J 3 bases, leaving 5 bases between the germline ends.

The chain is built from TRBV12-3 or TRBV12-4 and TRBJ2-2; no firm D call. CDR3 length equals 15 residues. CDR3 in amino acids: CTISSQILGRGELFF. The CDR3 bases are TGTACCATCAGTTCGCAAATACTTGGTAGGGGGGAGCTGTTTTTT.